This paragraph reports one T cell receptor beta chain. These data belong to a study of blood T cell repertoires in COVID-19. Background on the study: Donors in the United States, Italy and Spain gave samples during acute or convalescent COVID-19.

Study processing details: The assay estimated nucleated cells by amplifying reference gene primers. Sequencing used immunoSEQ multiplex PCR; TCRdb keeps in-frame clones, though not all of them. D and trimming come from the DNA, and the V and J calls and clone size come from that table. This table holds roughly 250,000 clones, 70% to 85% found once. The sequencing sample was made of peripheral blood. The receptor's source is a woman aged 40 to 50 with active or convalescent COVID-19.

CDR3 nucleotide sequence: TGCAGCGTTGACCCCTCACAGGGGGACGACACTGAAGCTTTCTTT. Amino acids: CSVDPSQGDDTEAFF. The chain combines TRBV29-1 with TRBJ1-1, with TRBD1 matching 8 bases. The CDR3 sequence is 15 residues long. Germline V CDR1 and CDR2: SQVTM, ANQGSEA. With 3 bases clipped from V and 3 bases from J, the junction kept 9 bases outside the gene matches. Full variable domain (rest looked up from reference TRBV29-1 and TRBJ1-1): SAVISQKPSRDICQRGTSLTIQCQVDSQVTMMFWYRQQPGQSLTLIATANQGSEATYESGFVIDKFPISRPNLTFSTLTVSNMSPEDSSIYLCSVDPSQGDDTEAFFGQGTRLTVV.